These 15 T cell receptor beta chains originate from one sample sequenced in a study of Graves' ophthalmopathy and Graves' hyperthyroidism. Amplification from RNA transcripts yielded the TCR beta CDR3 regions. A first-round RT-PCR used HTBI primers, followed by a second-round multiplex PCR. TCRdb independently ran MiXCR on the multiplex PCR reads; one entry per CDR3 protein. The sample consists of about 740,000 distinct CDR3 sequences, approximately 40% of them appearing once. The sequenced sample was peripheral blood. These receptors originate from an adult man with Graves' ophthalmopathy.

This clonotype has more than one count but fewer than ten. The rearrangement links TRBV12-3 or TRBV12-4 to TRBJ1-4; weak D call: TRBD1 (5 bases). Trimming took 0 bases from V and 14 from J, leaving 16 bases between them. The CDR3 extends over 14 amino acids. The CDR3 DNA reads TGTGCCAGCAGTTTAGCGCTAAAGGTCGGGGCGCTGTTTTTT. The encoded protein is CASSLALKVGALFF.

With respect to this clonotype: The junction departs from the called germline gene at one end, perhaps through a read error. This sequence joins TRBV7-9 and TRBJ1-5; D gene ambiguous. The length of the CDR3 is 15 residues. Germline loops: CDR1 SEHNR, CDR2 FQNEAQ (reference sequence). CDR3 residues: CASSQEAGPNQPQHF. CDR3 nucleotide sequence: TGCGCCAGCAGCCAAGAAGCCGGCCCCAATCAGCCCCAGCATTTT.

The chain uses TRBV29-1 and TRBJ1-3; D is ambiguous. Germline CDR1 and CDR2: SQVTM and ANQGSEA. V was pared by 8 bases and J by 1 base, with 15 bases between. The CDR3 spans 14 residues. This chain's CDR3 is CSYTRALSGNTIYF. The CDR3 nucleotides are TGCAGCTACACAAGGGCCCTTTCTGGAAACACCATATATTTT.

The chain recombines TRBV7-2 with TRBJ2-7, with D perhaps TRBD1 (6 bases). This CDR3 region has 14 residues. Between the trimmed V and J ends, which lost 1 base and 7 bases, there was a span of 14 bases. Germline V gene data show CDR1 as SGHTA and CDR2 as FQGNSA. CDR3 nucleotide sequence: TGTGCCAGCAGCTTAGGGGGCCAGGGGCGTGAGCAGTACTTC. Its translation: CASSLGGQGREQYF.

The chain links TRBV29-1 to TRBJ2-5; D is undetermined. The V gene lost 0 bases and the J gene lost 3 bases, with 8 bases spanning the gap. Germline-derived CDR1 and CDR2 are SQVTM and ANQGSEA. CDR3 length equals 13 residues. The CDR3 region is CSVEDGVEETQYF. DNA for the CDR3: TGCAGCGTTGAAGATGGGGTGGAAGAGACCCAGTACTTC. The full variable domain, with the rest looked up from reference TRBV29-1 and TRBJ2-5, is SAVISQKPSRDICQRGTSLTIQCQVDSQVTMMFWYRQQPGQSLTLIATANQGSEATYESGFVIDKFPISRPNLTFSTLTVSNMSPEDSSIYLCSVEDGVEETQYFGPGTRLLVL.

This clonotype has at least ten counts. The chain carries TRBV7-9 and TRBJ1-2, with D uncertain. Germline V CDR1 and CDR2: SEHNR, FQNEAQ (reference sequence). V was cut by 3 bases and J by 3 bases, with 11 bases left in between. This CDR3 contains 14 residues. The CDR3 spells CASSFGTDYYGYTF. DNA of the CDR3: TGTGCCAGCAGCTTCGGTACAGATTACTATGGCTACACCTTC. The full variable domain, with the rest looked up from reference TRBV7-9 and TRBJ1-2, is DTGVSQNPRHKITKRGQNVTFRCDPISEHNRLYWYRQTLGQGPEFLTYFQNEAQLEKSRLLSDRFSAERPKGSFSTLEIQRTEQGDSAMYLCASSFGTDYYGYTFGSGTRLTVV.

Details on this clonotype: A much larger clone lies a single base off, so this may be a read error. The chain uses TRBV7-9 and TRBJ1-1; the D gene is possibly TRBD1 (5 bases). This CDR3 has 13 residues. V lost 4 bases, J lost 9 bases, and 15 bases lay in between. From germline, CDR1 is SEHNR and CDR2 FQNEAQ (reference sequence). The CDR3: CASSSGQQLKAFF. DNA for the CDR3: TGTGCCAGCAGCTCAGGGCAGCAGTTGAAAGCTTTCTTT.

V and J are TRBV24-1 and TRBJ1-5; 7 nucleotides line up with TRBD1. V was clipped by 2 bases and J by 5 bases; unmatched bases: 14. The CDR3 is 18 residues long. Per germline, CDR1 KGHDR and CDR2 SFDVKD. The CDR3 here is CATSDSTGHDTGDQPQHF. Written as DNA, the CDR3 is TGTGCCACCAGTGATTCGACAGGGCACGACACCGGGGATCAGCCCCAGCATTTT.

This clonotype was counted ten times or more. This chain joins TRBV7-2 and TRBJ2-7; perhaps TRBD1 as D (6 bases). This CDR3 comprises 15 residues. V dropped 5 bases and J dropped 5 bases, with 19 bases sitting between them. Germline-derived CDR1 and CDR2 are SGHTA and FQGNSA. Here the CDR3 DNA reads TGTGCCAGCAGCCCACCCGGGACAAGAGCCCACGAGCAGTACTTC. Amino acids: CASSPPGTRAHEQYF.

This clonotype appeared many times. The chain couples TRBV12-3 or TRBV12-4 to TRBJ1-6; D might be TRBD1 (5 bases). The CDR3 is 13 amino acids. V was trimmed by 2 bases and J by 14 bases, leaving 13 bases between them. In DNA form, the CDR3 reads TGTGCCAGCAGTTTAAAGCAGGGTACGGCCCTCCACTTT. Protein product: CASSLKQGTALHF.

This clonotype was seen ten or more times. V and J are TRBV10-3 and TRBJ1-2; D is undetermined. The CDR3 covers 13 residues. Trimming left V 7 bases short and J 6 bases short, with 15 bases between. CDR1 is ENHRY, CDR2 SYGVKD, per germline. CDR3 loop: CAIKNGEGHGYTF. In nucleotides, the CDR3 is TGTGCCATCAAAAATGGTGAAGGGCATGGCTACACCTTC.

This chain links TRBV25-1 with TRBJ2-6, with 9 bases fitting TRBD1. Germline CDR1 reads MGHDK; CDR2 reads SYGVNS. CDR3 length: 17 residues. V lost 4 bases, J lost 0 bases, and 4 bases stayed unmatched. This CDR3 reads CASSGETGGSGANVLTF. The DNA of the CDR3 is TGTGCCAGCAGTGGGGAGACAGGGGGCTCTGGGGCCAACGTCCTGACTTTC.

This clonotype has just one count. CDR3 sequence (DNA): TGCAGTGTGGTTGGCTATGGCTACGAGCAGTACTTC. Protein: CSVVGYGYEQYF. The rearrangement uses TRBV20-1 and TRBJ2-7; D unclear. CDR1 is DFQATT, CDR2 SNEGSKA, per germline (reference sequence). The CDR3 loop spans 12 amino acids. The V and J ends lost 7 bases and 3 bases respectively, with 13 bases between them.

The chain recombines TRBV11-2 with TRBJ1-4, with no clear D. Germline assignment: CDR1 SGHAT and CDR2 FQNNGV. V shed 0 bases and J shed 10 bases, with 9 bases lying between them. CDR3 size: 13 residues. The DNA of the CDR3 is TGTGCCAGCAGCTTAGACCAAGCTGGAAAACTGTTTTTT. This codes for CASSLDQAGKLFF. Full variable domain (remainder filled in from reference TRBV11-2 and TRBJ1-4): EAGVAQSPRYKIIEKRQSVAFWCNPISGHATLYWYQQILGQGPKLLIQFQNNGVVDDSQLPKDRFSAERLKGVDSTLKIQPAKLEDSAVYLCASSLDQAGKLFFGSGTQLSVL.

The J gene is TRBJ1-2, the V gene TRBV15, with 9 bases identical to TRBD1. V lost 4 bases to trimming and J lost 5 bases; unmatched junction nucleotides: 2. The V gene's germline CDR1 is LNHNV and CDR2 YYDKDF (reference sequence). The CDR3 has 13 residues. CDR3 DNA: TGTGCCACCAGCAAGGGGACAGGGTATGGCTACACCTTC. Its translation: CATSKGTGYGYTF.